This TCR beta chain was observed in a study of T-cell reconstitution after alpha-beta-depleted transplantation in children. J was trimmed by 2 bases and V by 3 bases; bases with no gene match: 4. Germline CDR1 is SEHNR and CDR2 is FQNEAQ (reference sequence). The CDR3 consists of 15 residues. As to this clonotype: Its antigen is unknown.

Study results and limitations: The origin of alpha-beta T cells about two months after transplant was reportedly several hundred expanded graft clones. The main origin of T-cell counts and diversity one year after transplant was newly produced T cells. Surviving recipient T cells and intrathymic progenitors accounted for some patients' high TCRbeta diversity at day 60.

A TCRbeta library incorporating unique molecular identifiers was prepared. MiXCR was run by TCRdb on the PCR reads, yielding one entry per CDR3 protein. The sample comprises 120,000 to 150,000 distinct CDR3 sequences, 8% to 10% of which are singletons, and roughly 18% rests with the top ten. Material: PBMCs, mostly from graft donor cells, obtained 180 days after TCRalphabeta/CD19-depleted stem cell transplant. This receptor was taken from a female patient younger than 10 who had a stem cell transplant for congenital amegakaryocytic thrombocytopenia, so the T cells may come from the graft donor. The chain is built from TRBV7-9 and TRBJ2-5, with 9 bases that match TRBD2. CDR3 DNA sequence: TGTGCCAGCAGCTTCCTAGCGGGATTGCAAGAGACCCAGTACTTC. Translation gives CASSFLAGLQETQYF. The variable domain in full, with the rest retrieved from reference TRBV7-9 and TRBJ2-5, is DTGVSQNPRHKITKRGQNVTFRCDPISEHNRLYWYRQTLGQGPEFLTYFQNEAQLEKSRLLSDRFSAERPKGSFSTLEIQRTEQGDSAMYLCASSFLAGLQETQYFGPGTRLLVL.